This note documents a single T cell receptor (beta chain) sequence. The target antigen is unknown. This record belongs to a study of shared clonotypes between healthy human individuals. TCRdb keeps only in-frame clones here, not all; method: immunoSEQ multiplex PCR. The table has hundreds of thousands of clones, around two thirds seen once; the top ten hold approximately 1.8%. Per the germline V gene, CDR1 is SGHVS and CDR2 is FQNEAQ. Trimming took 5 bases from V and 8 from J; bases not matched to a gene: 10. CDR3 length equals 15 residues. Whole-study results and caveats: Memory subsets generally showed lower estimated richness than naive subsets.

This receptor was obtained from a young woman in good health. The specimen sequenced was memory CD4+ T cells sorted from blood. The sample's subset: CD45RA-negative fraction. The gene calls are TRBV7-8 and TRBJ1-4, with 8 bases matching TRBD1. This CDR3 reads CASSLRTGLGEKLFF. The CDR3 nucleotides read TGTGCCAGCAGCCTACGGACAGGGCTTGGAGAAAAACTGTTTTTT.